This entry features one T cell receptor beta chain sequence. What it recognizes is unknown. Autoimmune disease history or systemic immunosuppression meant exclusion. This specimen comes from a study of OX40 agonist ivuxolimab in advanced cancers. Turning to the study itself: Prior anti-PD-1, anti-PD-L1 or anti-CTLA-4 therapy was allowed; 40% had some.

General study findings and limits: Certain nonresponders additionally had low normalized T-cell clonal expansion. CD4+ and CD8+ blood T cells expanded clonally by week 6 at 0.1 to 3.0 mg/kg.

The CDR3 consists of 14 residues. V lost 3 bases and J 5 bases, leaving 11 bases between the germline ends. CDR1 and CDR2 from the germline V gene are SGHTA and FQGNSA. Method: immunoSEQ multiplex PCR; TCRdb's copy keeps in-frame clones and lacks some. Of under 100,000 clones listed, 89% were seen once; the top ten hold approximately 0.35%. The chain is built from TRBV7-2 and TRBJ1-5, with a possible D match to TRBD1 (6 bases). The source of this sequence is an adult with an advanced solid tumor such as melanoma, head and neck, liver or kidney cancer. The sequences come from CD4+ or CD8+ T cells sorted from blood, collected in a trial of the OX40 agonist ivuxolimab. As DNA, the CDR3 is TGTGCCAGCAGCTTTGCAGGGGTAGATCAGCCCCAGCATTTT. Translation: CASSFAGVDQPQHF.